A single sample gave rise to the 10 T cell receptor beta chains below, sequenced in a study of blood T cells in healthy people across ages. PCR was performed a second time for about 7 to 11 cycles using a sample-barcoded 5' primer and a J-beta primer mix. MiXCR was run by TCRdb on the 5' RACE reads, yielding one entry per CDR3 protein. The sample yields 650,000 to 900,000 distinct CDR3 sequences, under 80% seen once. Sequenced sample: blood. The receptor set was obtained from a man aged 30 to 45 in good health.

The rearrangement joins TRBV29-1 to TRBJ2-7; a possible D gene is TRBD2 (7 bases). Germline CDR1 reads SQVTM; CDR2 reads ANQGSEA. The CDR3 covers 12 residues. Trimming left V 4 bases short and J 6 bases short, with 13 bases between. CDR3 DNA: TGCAGCGTTGTGGTGGGGGGGGCCGAGCAGTACTTC. Its protein product is CSVVVGGAEQYF.

This chain links TRBV6-2 or TRBV6-3 with TRBJ2-1; D is uncertain. This CDR3 region has 14 residues. Per the germline V gene, CDR1 is MNHEY and CDR2 is SVGEGT. With 2 bases removed from V and 4 bases from J, the gap between germline ends came to 9 bases. CDR3 in amino acids: CASSYPDAYNEQFF. CDR3 nucleotides: TGTGCCAGCAGTTACCCTGACGCATACAATGAGCAGTTCTTC.

This chain uses TRBV20-1 with TRBJ2-4; 10 nucleotides agree with TRBD2. The assigned J gene may be wrong: the sequence end matches TRBJ2-7 better. The CDR3 runs 15 residues. CDR1 and CDR2 (germline): DFQATT, SNEGSKA (reference sequence). The DNA of the CDR3 is TGCAGTGCTAGGGATCCTAGCGGGAGATCGTCCGAGCAGTACTTC. Protein: CSARDPSGRSSEQYF.

Points on this clonotype: The junction and the germline gene differ at one end; a read error may be behind it. The chain couples TRBV28 to TRBJ2-3; weak D call: TRBD1 (8 bases). CDR1 is MDHEN, CDR2 SYDVKM, per germline. This CDR3 is built from 15 residues. CDR3 in DNA: TGTGCCAGCAGTCCACAGGGGGGGGTTACAGATACGCCGTATTTT. Encoded protein: CASSPQGGVTDTPYF.

This clonotype was recorded once. The CDR3 is CASSRGRREFDNEQFF. CDR3 DNA sequence: TGTGCCAGCAGCCGGGGGCGGAGGGAATTCGACAATGAGCAGTTCTTC. The chain employs TRBV7-8 and TRBJ2-1; D assignment may be TRBD1 or TRBD2 (6 bases each). The CDR3 runs 16 residues. Germline CDR1 reads SGHVS; CDR2 reads FQNEAQ. The V and J ends lost 5 bases and 5 bases respectively, with 19 bases between them.

The chain employs TRBV6-5 and TRBJ1-6; no clear D. V was shortened by 8 bases and J by 8 bases, with 16 bases between the two germline ends. This CDR3 region has 14 residues. In germline, CDR1 is MNHEY, CDR2 SVGAGI. The CDR3 DNA is TGTGCCAGCTCCCGAGACGAGGGTTATTCACCCCTCCACTTT. Amino acids: CASSRDEGYSPLHF.

The V gene is TRBV7-9, the J gene TRBJ2-1; D ambiguous. The CDR3 covers 15 residues. Trimming cost V 4 bases and J 0 bases, with 10 bases left between them. CDR1 and CDR2 (germline): SEHNR, FQNEAQ (reference sequence). CDR3 in DNA: TGTGCCAGCAGCTCCCCGTCTAGCTCCTACAATGAGCAGTTCTTC. Residues: CASSSPSSSYNEQFF.

In its sample, this clonotype was seen once. The genes are TRBV2 and TRBJ1-6; tentative D call: TRBD1 (5 bases). The CDR3 has 13 residues. Germline-derived CDR1 and CDR2 are SNHLY and FYNNEI. Trimming cost V 6 bases and J 7 bases, with 10 bases left between them. The CDR3 DNA follows: TGTGCCAGCAGACAGGTTCTGAATTCACCCCTCCACTTT. Translation: CASRQVLNSPLHF. The complete variable domain, with remaining parts taken from reference TRBV2 and TRBJ1-6, reads EPEVTQTPSHQVTQMGQEVILRCVPISNHLYFYWYRQILGQKVEFLVSFYNNEISEKSEIFDDQFSVERPDGSNFTLKIRSTKLEDSAMYFCASRQVLNSPLHFGNGTRLTVT.

This chain uses TRBV14 with TRBJ2-1; TRBD1 agrees at 8 bases. The length of the CDR3 is 15 residues. The germline gives CDR1 SGHDN, CDR2 FVKESK. Losses at the gene ends were 2 bases for V and 9 bases for J; bases not matched to a gene: 9. CDR3 residues: CASSQLGQGRAEQFF. The CDR3 region has the DNA TGTGCCAGCAGCCAACTAGGACAGGGAAGGGCTGAGCAGTTCTTC.

The rearrangement joins TRBV2 to TRBJ1-2; possible D gene TRBD1, 6 bases. The V and J ends lost 9 bases and 7 bases respectively, with 18 bases between them. The CDR3 extends over 13 amino acids. Germline assignment: CDR1 SNHLY and CDR2 FYNNEI. The CDR3 coding sequence is TGTGCCAGTACGGACAGCGAGTATGGTGGCTACACCTTC. This translates into CASTDSEYGGYTF.